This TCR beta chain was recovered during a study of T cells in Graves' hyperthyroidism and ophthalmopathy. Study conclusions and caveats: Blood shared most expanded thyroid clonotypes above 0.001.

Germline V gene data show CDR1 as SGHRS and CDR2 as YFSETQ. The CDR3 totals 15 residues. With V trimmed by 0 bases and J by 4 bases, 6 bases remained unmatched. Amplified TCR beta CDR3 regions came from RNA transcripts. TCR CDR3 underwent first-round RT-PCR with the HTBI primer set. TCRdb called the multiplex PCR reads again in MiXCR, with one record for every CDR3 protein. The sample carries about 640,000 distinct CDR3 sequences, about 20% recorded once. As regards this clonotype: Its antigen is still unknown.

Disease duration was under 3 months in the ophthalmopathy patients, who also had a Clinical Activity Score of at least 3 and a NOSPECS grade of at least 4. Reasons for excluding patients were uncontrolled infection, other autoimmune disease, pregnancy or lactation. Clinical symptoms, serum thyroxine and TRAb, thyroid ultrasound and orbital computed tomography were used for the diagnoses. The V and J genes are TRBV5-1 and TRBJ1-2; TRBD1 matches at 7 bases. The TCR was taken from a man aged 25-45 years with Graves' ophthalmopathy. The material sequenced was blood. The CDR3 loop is CASSLDRGGGYGYTF. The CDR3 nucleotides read TGCGCCAGCAGCTTGGACAGGGGTGGGGGCTATGGCTACACCTTC.